This passage covers 21 T cell receptor beta chains from one sample sequenced in a study of T-cell reconstitution after alpha-beta-depleted transplantation in children. Molecular barcoding with unique molecular identifiers was used for the TCRbeta library. A single record per CDR3 protein comes from TCRdb applying MiXCR to the PCR reads. The sample shows about 100,000 distinct CDR3 sequences, 7% to 8% of them seen only once. The specimen comprised PBMCs, sampled before TCRalphabeta/CD19-depleted stem cell transplant. These receptors originate from a boy between 2 and 10 years old with acute lymphoblastic leukemia, due to receive a stem cell transplant.

This chain joins TRBV4-2 and TRBJ2-1; no definite D call. Looked up from germline, CDR1 is LGHNA and CDR2 is YNFKEQ. The CDR3 is 14 amino acids. V gave up 0 bases and J gave up 10 bases, with 13 bases separating them. The CDR3 DNA reads as TGTGCCAGCAGCCAAGATCCCTTGAAAGGGGAGCAGTTCTTC. This translates into CASSQDPLKGEQFF.

This clonotype has at least ten counts. This chain connects TRBV20-1 to TRBJ1-4; weak D call: TRBD1 (6 bases). Trimming left V 1 base short and J 10 bases short, with 19 bases between. Per the germline V gene, CDR1 is DFQATT and CDR2 is SNEGSKA (reference sequence). The CDR3 is made up of 15 amino acids. This chain's CDR3 is CSARGIQGPEGKLFF. The CDR3 bases are TGCAGTGCTAGAGGGATTCAGGGGCCTGAGGGAAAACTGTTTTTT.

This clonotype was observed at least ten times. J is TRBJ2-7 and V is TRBV9; 8 nucleotides match TRBD2. The junction had 4 bases not matched to a gene; V was cut back by 4 bases and J by 4 bases. There are 13 residues in the CDR3. CDR1 SGDLS and CDR2 YYNGEE come from the germline V gene. The CDR3 region is CASSPGGGYEQYF. The CDR3 DNA sequence: TGTGCCAGCAGCCCCGGGGGGGGTTACGAGCAGTACTTC.

This clonotype was found many times. This chain uses TRBV5-5 with TRBJ1-6, with TRBD1 as a possible D gene (6 bases). This CDR3 is 15 amino acids long. In germline, CDR1 is SGHKS, CDR2 YYEKEE (reference sequence). The V gene lost 0 bases and the J gene lost 7 bases, with 11 bases spanning the gap. The CDR3 reads CASSLVAGDNSPLHF. Written as DNA, the CDR3 is TGTGCCAGCAGCTTGGTTGCAGGGGACAATTCACCCCTCCACTTT. Supplemented by reference TRBV5-5 and TRBJ1-6, the full variable domain reads DAGVTQSPTHLIKTRGQQVTLRCSPISGHKSVSWYQQVLGQGPQFIFQYYEKEERGRGNFPDRFSARQFPNYSSELNVNALLLGDSALYLCASSLVAGDNSPLHFGNGTRLTVT.

The chain joins TRBV12-3 or TRBV12-4 to TRBJ2-1; 13 bases are shared with TRBD2. This CDR3 is built from 15 residues. V was clipped by 4 bases and J by 4 bases; unmatched bases: 1. The CDR3 protein is CASSSGLAGYNEQFF. In DNA, the CDR3 is TGTGCCAGCAGTTCGGGACTAGCGGGGTACAATGAGCAGTTCTTC.

Many counts were recorded for this clonotype. This chain links TRBV5-1 with TRBJ2-5, with D possibly being TRBD2 (6 bases). Germline values: CDR1 SGHRS, CDR2 YFSETQ. This CDR3 region has 12 residues. Trimming cost V 1 base and J 9 bases, with 10 bases left between them. CDR3 protein: CASSLSREAQYF. CDR3 sequence (DNA): TGCGCCAGCAGCTTGAGTAGGGAGGCCCAGTACTTC.

This rearrangement joins TRBV20-1 to TRBJ1-5; D gene ambiguous. CDR3 length: 12 amino acids. Germline V gives CDR1 DFQATT, CDR2 SNEGSKA (reference sequence). V was trimmed by 5 bases and J by 6 bases, leaving 11 bases between them. CDR3 sequence: CSARTSAQPQHF. The CDR3 DNA reads as TGCAGTGCTCGCACGTCCGCTCAGCCCCAGCATTTT.

This clonotype occurred many times. One end of the junction varies from germline; a read error may be responsible. The rearrangement uses TRBV5-1 and TRBJ1-1; D unclear. CDR1 SGHRS and CDR2 YFSETQ come from the germline V gene. The CDR3 length is 13 residues. The CDR3 loop reads CASRLGQNTEAFF. In DNA form, the CDR3 reads TGCGCCAGCAGGTTGGGCCAGAACACTGAAGCTTTCTTT.

This clonotype was counted only a few times. The chain employs TRBV5-1 and TRBJ1-2, with D perhaps TRBD1 (5 bases). CDR3 length: 17 amino acids. Germline CDR1 and CDR2: SGHRS and YFSETQ. The ends were cut back, 4 bases at V and 6 bases at J, with 25 bases in the middle. DNA for the CDR3: TGCGCCAGCAGCCCGACGCGACAGTTTGTCGGGCGGGATGGCTACACCTTC. Translating it yields CASSPTRQFVGRDGYTF.

This clonotype was observed many times. V gene TRBV3-1 combines with J gene TRBJ1-5, with unresolved D. V was clipped by 4 bases and J by 9 bases, with 10 bases between them. Germline CDR1 is LGHDT and CDR2 is YNNKEL (reference sequence). There are 12 residues in the CDR3. CDR3 sequence: CASSPLIPPQHF. CDR3 coding DNA: TGTGCCAGCAGCCCCCTCATACCGCCCCAGCATTTT.

This clonotype has ten or more counts. The V gene is TRBV6-6, the J gene TRBJ2-1; 11 bases match TRBD2. This CDR3 has 12 residues. V dropped 8 bases and J dropped 8; count of bases not matched to a gene: 2. Germline values: CDR1 MNHNY, CDR2 SVGAGI (reference sequence). CDR3 in DNA: TGTGCCAGCCAGGGACTAGCGGATGAGCAGTTCTTC. It specifies CASQGLADEQFF.

This chain links TRBV5-1 with TRBJ1-6; D might be TRBD1 (6 bases). Germline V gives CDR1 SGHRS, CDR2 YFSETQ. This CDR3 is built from 19 residues. V dropped 3 bases and J dropped 0 bases, with 19 bases sitting between them. CDR3: CASSSRPRGQSSYNSPLHF. In nucleotides, the CDR3 is TGCGCCAGCAGCTCTAGACCCCGAGGACAGAGCTCCTATAATTCACCCCTCCACTTT.

The chain is built from TRBV9 and TRBJ2-2; D is undetermined. Between the trimmed V and J ends, which lost 0 bases and 6 bases, there was a span of 3 bases. This CDR3 contains 12 residues. Germline V CDR1 and CDR2: SGDLS, YYNGEE. The CDR3 sequence: CASSVVAGELFF. The CDR3 nucleotides are TGTGCCAGCAGCGTAGTGGCCGGGGAGCTGTTTTTT.

V gene TRBV11-2 combines with J gene TRBJ2-7; maybe TRBD2 (5 bases). The germline V gene encodes CDR1 SGHAT and CDR2 FQNNGV. The CDR3 is 16 amino acids. V lost 1 base, J lost 4 bases, and 17 bases lay in between. The CDR3 DNA sequence: TGTGCCAGCAGCTTAGGGGTTGGAGCGGTCTCATACGAGCAGTACTTC. Protein sequence: CASSLGVGAVSYEQYF. Variable domain in full (rest from reference TRBV11-2 and TRBJ2-7): EAGVAQSPRYKIIEKRQSVAFWCNPISGHATLYWYQQILGQGPKLLIQFQNNGVVDDSQLPKDRFSAERLKGVDSTLKIQPAKLEDSAVYLCASSLGVGAVSYEQYFGPGTRLTVT.

This clonotype was observed a few times. This chain links TRBV5-1 with TRBJ1-1, with D hard to call. V lost 4 bases, J lost 6 bases, and 16 bases lay in between. The CDR3 runs to 14 residues. Looked up from germline, CDR1 is SGHRS and CDR2 is YFSETQ. CDR3 sequence (DNA): TGCGCCAGCAGCCGAGGAGGGTCGGAGCCTGAAGCTTTCTTT. This sequence encodes CASSRGGSEPEAFF.

At least ten counts were recorded for this clonotype. The chain couples TRBV12-3 or TRBV12-4 to TRBJ2-3, with D perhaps being TRBD1 or TRBD2 (6 bases each). Trimming cost V 1 base and J 2 bases, with 13 bases left between them. The CDR3 is 16 residues long. CDR3 nucleotide sequence: TGTGCCAGCAGTTTAGGTGTAGGGGGGAACACAGATACGCAGTATTTT. Its protein product is CASSLGVGGNTDTQYF.

This clonotype has a count of ten or more. V gene TRBV20-1 combines with J gene TRBJ2-7; 10 bases align to TRBD1. The junction had 9 bases not matched to a gene; V was cut back by 8 bases and J by 2 bases. Germline CDR1 and CDR2: DFQATT and SNEGSKA (reference sequence). The CDR3 runs 14 residues. The CDR3: CSLAPDRGTYEQYF. CDR3 nucleotides: TGCAGTTTGGCCCCGGACAGGGGGACCTACGAGCAGTACTTC.

The chain couples TRBV10-3 to TRBJ1-1; D possibly corresponds to TRBD1 (6 bases). Trimming shortened V by 6 bases and J by 3 bases, and 20 bases separated the two germline ends. The germline gives CDR1 ENHRY, CDR2 SYGVKD. CDR3 size: 16 residues. This CDR3 reads CAIRKQGGGDDTEAFF. The CDR3 nucleotides read TGTGCCATCAGAAAACAGGGCGGGGGCGATGACACTGAAGCTTTCTTT.

This clonotype was counted many times. The genes are TRBV7-3 and TRBJ2-1, with 7 bases lining up with TRBD1. CDR3 length: 22 amino acids. V shed 1 base and J 2 bases; nucleotides not matched to a gene: 23. Germline CDR1 SGHTA, CDR2 FQGTGA. CDR3 nucleotides: TGTGCCAGCAGCTTAAATAAGTTGGTAGACAGGGCCCCTCGCCTGACCTACAATGAGCAGTTCTTC. It specifies CASSLNKLVDRAPRLTYNEQFF.

The chain couples TRBV6-2 or TRBV6-3 to TRBJ2-1; D perhaps matches TRBD2 (7 bases). Germline V gene sequence: CDR1 MNHEY, CDR2 SVGEGT. V dropped 5 bases and J dropped 0 bases, with 11 bases sitting between them. CDR3 size: 15 residues. The CDR3 is CASSREGVSYNEQFF. The CDR3 DNA sequence: TGTGCCAGCAGTAGGGAGGGGGTCTCCTACAATGAGCAGTTCTTC.

This clonotype turned up a few times. The chain couples TRBV15 to TRBJ2-3; D tentatively fits TRBD1 or TRBD2 (6 bases each). With 1 base removed from V and 6 bases from J, the gap between germline ends came to 11 bases. The CDR3 totals 14 residues. Germline V gene lookup returns CDR1 LNHNV and CDR2 YYDKDF (reference sequence). The CDR3 region is CATSRGGADDTQYF. The CDR3 DNA reads as TGTGCCACCAGCAGAGGGGGGGCTGATGATACGCAGTATTTT.